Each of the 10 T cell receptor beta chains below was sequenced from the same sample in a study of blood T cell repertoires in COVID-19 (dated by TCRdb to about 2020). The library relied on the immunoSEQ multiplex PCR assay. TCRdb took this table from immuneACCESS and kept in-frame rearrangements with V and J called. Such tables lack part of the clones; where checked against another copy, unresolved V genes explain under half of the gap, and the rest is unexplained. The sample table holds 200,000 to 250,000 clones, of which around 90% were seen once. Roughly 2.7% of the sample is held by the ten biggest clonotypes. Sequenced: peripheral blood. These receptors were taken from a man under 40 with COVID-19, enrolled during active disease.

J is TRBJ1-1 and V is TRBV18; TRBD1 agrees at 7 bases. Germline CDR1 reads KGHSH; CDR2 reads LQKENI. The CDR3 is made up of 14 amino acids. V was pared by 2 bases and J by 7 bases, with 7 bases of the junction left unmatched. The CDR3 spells CASSPNRGLDEAFF. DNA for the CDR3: TGTGCCAGCTCACCAAACAGGGGATTGGATGAAGCTTTCTTT.

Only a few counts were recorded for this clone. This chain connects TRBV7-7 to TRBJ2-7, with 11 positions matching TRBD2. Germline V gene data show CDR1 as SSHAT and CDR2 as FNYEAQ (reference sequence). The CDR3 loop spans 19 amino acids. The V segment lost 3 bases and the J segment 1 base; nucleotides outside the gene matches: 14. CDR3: CASSFRLAGRLRLSYEQYF. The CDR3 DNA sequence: TGTGCCAGCAGCTTCCGACTAGCGGGGCGATTGAGATTATCCTACGAGCAGTACTTC.

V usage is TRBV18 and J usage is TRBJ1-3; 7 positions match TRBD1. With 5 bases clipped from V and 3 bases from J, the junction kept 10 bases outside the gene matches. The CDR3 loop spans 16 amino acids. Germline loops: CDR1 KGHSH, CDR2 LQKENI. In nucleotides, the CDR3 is TGTGCCAGCTCATCATACAGGGGCGGGTTTGGAAACACCATATATTTT. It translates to CASSSYRGGFGNTIYF.

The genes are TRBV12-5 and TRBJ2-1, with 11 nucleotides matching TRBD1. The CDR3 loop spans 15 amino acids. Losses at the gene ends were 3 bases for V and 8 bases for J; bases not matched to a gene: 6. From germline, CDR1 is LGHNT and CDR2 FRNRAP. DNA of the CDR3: TGTGCTAGTGGTTTCTCGGGACAGGGGGATTATGAGCAGTTCTTC. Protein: CASGFSGQGDYEQFF.

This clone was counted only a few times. The CDR3 DNA reads TGTGCCAGCAGCCCCATCGGGACAGTTAATTCACCCCTCCACTTT. This encodes CASSPIGTVNSPLHF. V is TRBV5-4 and J is TRBJ1-6; 7 bases match TRBD1. The CDR3 length is 15 residues. V trimming: 4 bases; J trimming: 6 bases; junction bases outside the gene matches: 7. Germline V gene sequence: CDR1 SGHNT, CDR2 YYREEE (reference sequence).

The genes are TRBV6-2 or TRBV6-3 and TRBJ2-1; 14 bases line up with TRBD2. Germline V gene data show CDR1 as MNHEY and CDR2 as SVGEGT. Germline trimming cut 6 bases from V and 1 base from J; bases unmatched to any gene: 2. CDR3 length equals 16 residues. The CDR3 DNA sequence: TGTGCCAGCAGCCGACTAGCGGGAGGGTCCTACAATGAGCAGTTCTTC. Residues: CASSRLAGGSYNEQFF.

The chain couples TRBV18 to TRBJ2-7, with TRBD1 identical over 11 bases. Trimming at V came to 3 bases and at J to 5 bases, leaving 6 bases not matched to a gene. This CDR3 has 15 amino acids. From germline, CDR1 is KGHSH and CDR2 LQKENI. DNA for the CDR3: TGTGCCAGCTCACCCGGGACAGGGGGTTTCCACGAGCAGTACTTC. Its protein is CASSPGTGGFHEQYF.

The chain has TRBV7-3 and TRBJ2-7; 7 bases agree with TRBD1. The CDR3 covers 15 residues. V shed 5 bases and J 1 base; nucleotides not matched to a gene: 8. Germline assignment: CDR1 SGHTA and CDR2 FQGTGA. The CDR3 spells CASSRDSGGSYEQYF. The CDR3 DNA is TGTGCCAGCAGCCGGGACAGTGGGGGATCCTACGAGCAGTACTTC.

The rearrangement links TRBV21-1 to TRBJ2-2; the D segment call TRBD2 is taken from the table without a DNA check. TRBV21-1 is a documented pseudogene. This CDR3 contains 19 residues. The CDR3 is CASSMNRDWISTNTGELFF. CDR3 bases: TGTGCCAGCAGCATGAACCGGGACTGGATATCAACGAACACCGGGGAGCTGTTTTTT.

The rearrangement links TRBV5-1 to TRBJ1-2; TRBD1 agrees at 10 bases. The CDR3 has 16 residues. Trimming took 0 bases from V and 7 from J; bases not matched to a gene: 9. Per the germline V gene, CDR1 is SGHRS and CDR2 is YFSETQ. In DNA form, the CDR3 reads TGCGCCAGCAGCTTGGCCCAGACAGGGGGCGCAGGTGGCTACACCTTC. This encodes CASSLAQTGGAGGYTF.